These T cell receptor beta chains were read from a single sample in a study of CD8+ T cells in alopecia areata. TCRdb's copy holds only in-frame clones and misses some; the assay was immunoSEQ multiplex PCR. This table holds about 200,000 clones, roughly three fifths found once. The specimen comprised CD4+ T cells sorted from blood, sampled at week 4, from a patient treated with tofacitinib. These receptors all stem from a human donor with alopecia areata. Each CDR3 is given with its conserved first and last residue. Each record gives: clone size, V gene, J gene, CDR3 protein. Size is omitted from some rows. Given values are once, few, many or a class for expanded clones.

clone size: NA
V gene: TRBV5-1
J gene: TRBJ2-1
CDR3 protein: CASSSEPSSYNEQFF

clone size: NA
V gene: TRBV14
J gene: TRBJ2-1
CDR3 protein: CASSQRKGTYNEQFF

clone size: NA
V gene: TRBV30
J gene: TRBJ1-1
CDR3 protein: CAWRTGSIEAFF

clone size: NA
V gene: TRBV2
J gene: TRBJ2-7
CDR3 protein: CASTFRDRGFEQYF

clone size: few
V gene: TRBV18
J gene: TRBJ1-1
CDR3 protein: CASSPGGENTEAFF

clone size: NA
V gene: TRBV6-5
J gene: TRBJ2-4
CDR3 protein: CASKATGTLNIQYF

clone size: NA
V gene: TRBV5-1
J gene: TRBJ2-5
CDR3 protein: CASSIEGGQETQYF

clone size: NA
V gene: TRBV6-5
J gene: TRBJ2-6
CDR3 protein: CASSPGANVLTF

clone size: NA
V gene: TRBV30
J gene: TRBJ1-6
CDR3 protein: CAWSRQGREPLHF

clone size: NA
V gene: TRBV29-1
J gene: TRBJ2-2
CDR3 protein: CSATSGGNTGELFF

clone size: few
V gene: TRBV11-2
J gene: TRBJ2-7
CDR3 protein: CASSWTGTAGEQYF

clone size: NA
V gene: TRBV5-4
J gene: TRBJ1-2
CDR3 protein: CASSLTAYGYTF

clone size: few
V gene: TRBV15
J gene: TRBJ2-2
CDR3 protein: CATSRVTGELFF

clone size: NA
V gene: TRBV20-1
J gene: TRBJ2-5
CDR3 protein: CSASDRETQYF

clone size: NA
V gene: TRBV11-2
J gene: TRBJ1-4
CDR3 protein: CASSAWDRRNEKLFF

clone size: NA
V gene: TRBV5-1
J gene: TRBJ2-2
CDR3 protein: CASSTGQGAGGELFF

clone size: few
V gene: TRBV18
J gene: TRBJ2-7
CDR3 protein: CASSPDRPRGEQYF

clone size: NA
V gene: TRBV4-1
J gene: TRBJ1-5
CDR3 protein: CASSQPGTGDQPQHF

clone size: few
V gene: TRBV6-5
J gene: TRBJ1-2
CDR3 protein: CASRTPGAGYTF

clone size: few
V gene: TRBV7-2
J gene: TRBJ1-2
CDR3 protein: CASSFSSMDGYTF